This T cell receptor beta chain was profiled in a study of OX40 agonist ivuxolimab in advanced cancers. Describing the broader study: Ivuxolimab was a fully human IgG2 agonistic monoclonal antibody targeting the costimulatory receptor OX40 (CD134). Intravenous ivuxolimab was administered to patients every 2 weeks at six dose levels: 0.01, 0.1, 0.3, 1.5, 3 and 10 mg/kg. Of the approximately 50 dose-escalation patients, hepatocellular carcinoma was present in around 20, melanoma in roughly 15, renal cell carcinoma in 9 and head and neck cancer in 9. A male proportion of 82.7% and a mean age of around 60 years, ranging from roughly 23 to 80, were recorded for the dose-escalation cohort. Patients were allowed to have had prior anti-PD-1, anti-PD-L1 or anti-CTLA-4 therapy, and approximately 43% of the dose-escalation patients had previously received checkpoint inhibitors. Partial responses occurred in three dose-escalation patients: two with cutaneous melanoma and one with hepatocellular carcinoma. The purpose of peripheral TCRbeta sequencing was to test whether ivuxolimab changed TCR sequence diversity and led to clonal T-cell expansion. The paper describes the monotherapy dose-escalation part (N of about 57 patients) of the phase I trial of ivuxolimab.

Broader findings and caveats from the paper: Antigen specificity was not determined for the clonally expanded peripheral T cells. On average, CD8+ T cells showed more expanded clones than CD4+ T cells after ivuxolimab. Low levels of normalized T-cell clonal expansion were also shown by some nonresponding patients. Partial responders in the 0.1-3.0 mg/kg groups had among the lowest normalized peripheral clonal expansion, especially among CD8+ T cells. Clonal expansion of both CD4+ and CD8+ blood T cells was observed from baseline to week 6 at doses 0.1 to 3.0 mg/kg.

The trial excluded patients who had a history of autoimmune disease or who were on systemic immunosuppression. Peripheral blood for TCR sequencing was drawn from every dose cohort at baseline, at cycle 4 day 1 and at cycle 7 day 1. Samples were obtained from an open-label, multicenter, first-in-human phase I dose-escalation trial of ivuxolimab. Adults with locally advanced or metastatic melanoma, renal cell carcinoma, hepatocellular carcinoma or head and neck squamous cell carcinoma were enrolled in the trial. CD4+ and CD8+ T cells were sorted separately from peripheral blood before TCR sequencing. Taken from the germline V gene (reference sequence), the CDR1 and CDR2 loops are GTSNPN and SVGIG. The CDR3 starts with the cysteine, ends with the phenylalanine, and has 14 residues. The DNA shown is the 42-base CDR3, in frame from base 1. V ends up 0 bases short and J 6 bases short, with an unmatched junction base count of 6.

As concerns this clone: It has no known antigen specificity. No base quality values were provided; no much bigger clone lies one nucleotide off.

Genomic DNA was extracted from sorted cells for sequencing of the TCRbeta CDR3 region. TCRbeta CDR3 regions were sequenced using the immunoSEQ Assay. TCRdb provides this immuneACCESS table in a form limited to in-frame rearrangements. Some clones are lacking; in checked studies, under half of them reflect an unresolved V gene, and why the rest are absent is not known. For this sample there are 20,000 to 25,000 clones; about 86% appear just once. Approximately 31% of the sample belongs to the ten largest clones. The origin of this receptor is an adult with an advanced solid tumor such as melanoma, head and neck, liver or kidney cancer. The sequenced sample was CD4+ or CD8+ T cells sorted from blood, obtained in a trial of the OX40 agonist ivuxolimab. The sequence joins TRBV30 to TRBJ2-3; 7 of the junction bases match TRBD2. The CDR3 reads CAWSVGGSVDTQYF. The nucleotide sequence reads TGTGCCTGGAGTGTAGGCGGGAGTGTTGATACGCAGTATTTT.